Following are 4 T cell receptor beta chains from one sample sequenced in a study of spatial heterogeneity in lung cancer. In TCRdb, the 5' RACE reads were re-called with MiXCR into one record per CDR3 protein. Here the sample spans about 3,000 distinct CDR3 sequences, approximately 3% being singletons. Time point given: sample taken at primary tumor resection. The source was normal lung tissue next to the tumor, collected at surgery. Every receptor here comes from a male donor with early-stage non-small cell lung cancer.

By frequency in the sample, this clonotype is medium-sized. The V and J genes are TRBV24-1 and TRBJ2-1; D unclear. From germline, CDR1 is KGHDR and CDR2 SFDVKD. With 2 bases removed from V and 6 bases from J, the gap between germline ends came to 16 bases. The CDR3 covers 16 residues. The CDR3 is CATSDSARDVRNEQFF. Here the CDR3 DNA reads TGTGCCACCAGTGATTCGGCTAGGGATGTTCGCAATGAGCAGTTCTTC.

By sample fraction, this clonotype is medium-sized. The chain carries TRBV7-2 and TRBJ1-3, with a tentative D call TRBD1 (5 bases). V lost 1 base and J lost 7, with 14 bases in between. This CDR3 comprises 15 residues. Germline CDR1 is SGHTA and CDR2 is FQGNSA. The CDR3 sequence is CASSLGPSKGNTIYF. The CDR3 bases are TGTGCCAGCAGCTTAGGCCCATCCAAGGGGAACACCATATATTTT.

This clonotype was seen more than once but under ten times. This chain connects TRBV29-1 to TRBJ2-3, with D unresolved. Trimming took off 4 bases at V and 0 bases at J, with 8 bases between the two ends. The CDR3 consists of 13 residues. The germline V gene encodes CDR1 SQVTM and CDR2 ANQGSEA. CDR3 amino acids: CSVVIWSTDTQYF. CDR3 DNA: TGCAGCGTTGTAATCTGGAGCACAGATACGCAGTATTTT.

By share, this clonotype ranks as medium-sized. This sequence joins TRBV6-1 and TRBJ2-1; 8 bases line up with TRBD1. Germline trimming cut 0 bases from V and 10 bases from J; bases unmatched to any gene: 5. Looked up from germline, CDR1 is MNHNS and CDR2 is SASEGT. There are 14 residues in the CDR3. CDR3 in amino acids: CASSEAQNRGEQFF. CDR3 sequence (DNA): TGTGCCAGCAGTGAAGCGCAAAACAGGGGGGAGCAGTTCTTC.